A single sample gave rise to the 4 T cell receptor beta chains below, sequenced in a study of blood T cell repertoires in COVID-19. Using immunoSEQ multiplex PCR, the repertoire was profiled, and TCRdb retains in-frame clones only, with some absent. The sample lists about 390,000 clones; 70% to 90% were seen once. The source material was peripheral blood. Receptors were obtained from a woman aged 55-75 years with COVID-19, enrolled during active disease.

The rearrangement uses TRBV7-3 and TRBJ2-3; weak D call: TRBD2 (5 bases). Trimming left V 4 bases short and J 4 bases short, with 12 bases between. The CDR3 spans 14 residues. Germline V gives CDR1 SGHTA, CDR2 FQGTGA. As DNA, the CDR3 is TGTGCCAGCAGCTCTGGAAGACTATCAGATACGCAGTATTTT. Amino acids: CASSSGRLSDTQYF.

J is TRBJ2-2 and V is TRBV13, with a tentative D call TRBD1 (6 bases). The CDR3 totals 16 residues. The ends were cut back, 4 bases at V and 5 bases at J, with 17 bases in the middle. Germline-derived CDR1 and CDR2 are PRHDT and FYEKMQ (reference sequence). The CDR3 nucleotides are TGTGCCAGCAGCTCTATTACAGGGTTTGATACCGGGGAGCTGTTTTTT. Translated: CASSSITGFDTGELFF.

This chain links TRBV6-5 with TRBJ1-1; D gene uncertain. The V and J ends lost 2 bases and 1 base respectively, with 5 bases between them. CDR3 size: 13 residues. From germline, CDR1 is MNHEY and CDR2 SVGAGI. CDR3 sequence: CASSYRRNTEAFF. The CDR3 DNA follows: TGTGCCAGCAGTTACAGGAGGAACACTGAAGCTTTCTTT.

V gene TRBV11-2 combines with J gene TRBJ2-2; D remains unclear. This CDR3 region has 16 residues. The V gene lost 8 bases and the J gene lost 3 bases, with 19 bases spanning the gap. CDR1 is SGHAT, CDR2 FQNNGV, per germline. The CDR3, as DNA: TGTGCCAGCGAGACTTTCACAATGGGTTACACCGGGGAGCTGTTTTTT. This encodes CASETFTMGYTGELFF. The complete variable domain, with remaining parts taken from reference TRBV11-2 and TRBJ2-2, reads EAGVAQSPRYKIIEKRQSVAFWCNPISGHATLYWYQQILGQGPKLLIQFQNNGVVDDSQLPKDRFSAERLKGVDSTLKIQPAKLEDSAVYLCASETFTMGYTGELFFGEGSRLTVL.